The 15 T cell receptor beta chains below were found in one sample sequenced in a study of cytomegalovirus exposure and HLA in healthy donors. Clones were read by immunoSEQ multiplex PCR, and TCRdb kept only the in-frame ones, dropping some. The sample includes about 100,000 clones, about 94% of them seen just once. Sequences were obtained from PBMCs. Receptors were obtained from a woman aged 18 to 35 in good health and CMV-seronegative.

The chain uses TRBV30 and TRBJ1-2, with 10 positions matching TRBD1. V dropped 3 bases and J dropped 2; count of bases not matched to a gene: 6. The CDR3 covers 15 residues. Germline V gives CDR1 GTSNPN, CDR2 SVGIG (reference sequence). CDR3 DNA sequence: TGTGCCTGGAGGCGACAGGGGGCACCCAACTATGGCTACACCTTC. Translation gives CAWRRQGAPNYGYTF.

This chain joins TRBV29-1 and TRBJ2-5; TRBD1 agrees at 8 bases. This CDR3 has 12 amino acids. Germline values: CDR1 SQVTM, CDR2 ANQGSEA. With V trimmed by 7 bases and J by 7 bases, 8 bases remained unmatched. The CDR3 DNA reads TGCAGCGCCGACGGACAGGGAGCGACCCAGTACTTC. Translated: CSADGQGATQYF. The full variable domain, its missing parts supplied by reference TRBV29-1 and TRBJ2-5, is SAVISQKPSRDICQRGTSLTIQCQVDSQVTMMFWYRQQPGQSLTLIATANQGSEATYESGFVIDKFPISRPNLTFSTLTVSNMSPEDSSIYLCSADGQGATQYFGPGTRLLVL.

V is TRBV13 and J is TRBJ1-1; TRBD1 matches 7 bases. There are 14 residues in the CDR3. The V segment lost 5 bases and the J segment 1 base; nucleotides outside the gene matches: 4. Germline V gives CDR1 PRHDT, CDR2 FYEKMQ (reference sequence). In DNA, the CDR3 is TGTGCCAGCAGCCCCCGGACAGGGAACACTGAAGCTTTCTTT. Translation gives CASSPRTGNTEAFF.

This rearrangement joins TRBV19 to TRBJ1-1; possibly TRBD1 for D (5 bases). Trimming removed 5 bases from V and 5 bases from J, with 21 bases in between. Germline V gene data show CDR1 as LNHDA and CDR2 as SQIVND (reference sequence). CDR3 length: 16 amino acids. The CDR3 DNA follows: TGTGCCAGTAGTTCCCCGTTCCGGCTAGGGGAAACTGAAGCTTTCTTT. Protein sequence: CASSSPFRLGETEAFF.

The chain couples TRBV19 to TRBJ2-7; the match to TRBD2 covers 8 bases. With V trimmed by 5 bases and J by 0 bases, 9 bases remained unmatched. The CDR3 length is 16 residues. Germline CDR1 is LNHDA and CDR2 is SQIVND (reference sequence). This CDR3 reads CASSPFPAGASYEQYF. The CDR3 DNA follows: TGTGCCAGTAGTCCCTTTCCAGCGGGGGCCTCCTACGAGCAGTACTTC.

Written as DNA, the CDR3 is TGTGCCAGCTCACCCCCGGGCCTAGCGGGGGAAGAGACCCAGTACTTC. This encodes CASSPPGLAGEETQYF. This sequence joins TRBV18 and TRBJ2-5, with 10 bases identical to TRBD2. The CDR3 extends over 16 amino acids. V shed 3 bases and J 3 bases; nucleotides not matched to a gene: 7. CDR1 is KGHSH, CDR2 LQKENI, per germline.

This CDR3 reads CASSRQGDGYEQYF. The CDR3 bases are TGTGCCAGCAGCCGACAGGGGGATGGCTACGAGCAGTACTTC. The chain recombines TRBV6-5 with TRBJ2-7; TRBD1 matches at 9 bases. V gave up 6 bases and J gave up 3 bases; unmatched junction bases: 6. Germline V lookup: CDR1 MNHEY, CDR2 SVGAGI. This CDR3 is 14 amino acids long.

This rearrangement joins TRBV6-4 to TRBJ1-2; TRBD1 agrees at 8 bases. Germline CDR1 MRHNA, CDR2 SNTAGT. CDR3 length: 14 amino acids. V gave up 3 bases and J gave up 4 bases; unmatched junction bases: 4. CDR3 DNA sequence: TGTGCCAGCAGTGAGGGACAGGAGACCTATGGCTACACCTTC. It translates to CASSEGQETYGYTF.

The chain uses TRBV5-1 and TRBJ2-1; D is unclear. Between the trimmed V and J ends, which lost 0 bases and 9 bases, there was a span of 10 bases. This CDR3 is 13 amino acids long. From germline, CDR1 is SGHRS and CDR2 YFSETQ. In DNA form, the CDR3 reads TGCGCCAGCAGCTTGGCTTCGGAGACTGAGCAGTTCTTC. Its translation: CASSLASETEQFF.

J is TRBJ2-7 and V is TRBV21-1; TRBD1 reflects the table's D call only, with no check against the DNA. TRBV21-1 counts as a pseudogene. The CDR3 length is 8 residues. The CDR3, as DNA: TGTGCCAGCAGGACAGGAGACTTC. It is translated as CASRTGDF.

The gene calls are TRBV27 and TRBJ1-5; TRBD1 might be the D (6 bases). V was pared by 2 bases and J by 3 bases, with 8 bases between. The CDR3 runs to 14 residues. Germline V gene data show CDR1 as MNHEY and CDR2 as SMNVEV (reference sequence). CDR3 bases: TGTGCCAGCAGTTTAAACAGGGTCAATCAGCCCCAGCATTTT. Protein: CASSLNRVNQPQHF.

This chain joins TRBV19 and TRBJ1-2; possible D gene TRBD1, 6 bases. Germline loops: CDR1 LNHDA, CDR2 SQIVND (reference sequence). Trimming removed 0 bases at V and 1 base at J, with 9 bases between. The CDR3 length is 15 residues. The DNA of the CDR3 is TGTGCCAGTAGTATAGATCCAGGGGTTAACTATGGCTACACCTTC. As protein: CASSIDPGVNYGYTF.

The CDR3 spells CASSLGRQGGNIQYF. The CDR3 DNA follows: TGTGCCAGCAGCTTGGGACGGCAGGGGGGCAACATTCAGTACTTC. V and J are TRBV5-6 and TRBJ2-4; a possible D gene is TRBD1 (7 bases). Germline CDR1 SGHDT, CDR2 YYEEEE. With 0 bases removed from V and 7 bases from J, the gap between germline ends came to 14 bases. CDR3 size: 15 residues.

The chain combines TRBV11-3 with TRBJ1-2; D not resolved. In germline, CDR1 is SGHNT, CDR2 YENEEA. The CDR3 runs to 15 residues. The germline V and J ends were trimmed by 5 bases and 4 bases, with 17 bases remaining between them. CDR3 in DNA: TGTGCCAGCAGCAACCCAGGCGACGGAGGCTATGGCTACACCTTC. Protein sequence: CASSNPGDGGYGYTF.

This chain uses TRBV29-1 with TRBJ2-5; possibly TRBD1 for D (5 bases). Germline V gene lookup returns CDR1 SQVTM and CDR2 ANQGSEA. With 2 bases removed from V and 1 base from J, the gap between germline ends came to 14 bases. The CDR3 contains 15 residues. The CDR3 DNA is TGCAGCGTTGAATCCCAGGGAACTTCCCAAGAGACCCAGTACTTC. It codes for CSVESQGTSQETQYF.